A single sample gave rise to the 31 T cell receptor beta chains below, sequenced in a study of breast tumors, draining lymph nodes, adjacent tissues (dated by TCRdb to between 2015 and 2016). Lymph node samples were obtained from the axillary draining lymph nodes of breast cancer patients. The receptor library was made with multiplex PCR. TCRdb names Illumina HiSeq 2000 as the instrument used. The public sequencing data were trimmed at Q25 with fastp and processed into clonotypes with MiXCR by TCRdb, which kept only in-frame beta chains. Rows with a matching CDR3 protein are joined into one entry that keeps the most common DNA and genes. The sample includes over 200,000 distinct CDR3 sequences, with 32% observed a single time. The leading ten clones occupy roughly 1.5% of the sample. The sample taken for sequencing was axillary lymph node tissue. Every receptor here comes from a female donor with breast cancer. Some clones in this sample may be carry-over from other donors' samples.

As regards this clonotype: A much larger clone lies one base from this, so it may be a read error. The chain carries TRBV28 and TRBJ1-2; weak D call: TRBD1 (6 bases). Trimming removed 2 bases at V and 4 bases at J, with 11 bases between. Germline loops: CDR1 MDHEN, CDR2 SYDVKM. The CDR3 is made up of 14 amino acids. The CDR3 sequence: CASSLTGRSYGYTF. In DNA, the CDR3 is TGTGCCAGCAGTTTAACAGGGCGGAGCTATGGCTACACCTTC.

Comments on this clonotype: One junction end does not reproduce the germline sequence, and a read error may be involved. The rearrangement links TRBV7-9 to TRBJ2-7; tentative D call: TRBD2 (5 bases). The germline gives CDR1 SEHNR, CDR2 FQNEAQ (reference sequence). The CDR3 contains 13 residues. DNA for the CDR3: TGTGCCAGCAACACCAGCGGAGCCTACGGGCAGTACTTC. This gives the protein CASNTSGAYGQYF.

This clonotype occurred many times. The chain links TRBV3-1 to TRBJ1-4, with 7 bases lining up with TRBD1. The CDR3 length is 15 residues. Trimming at V came to 1 base and at J to 6 bases, leaving 5 bases not matched to a gene. Germline CDR1 and CDR2: LGHDT and YNNKEL (reference sequence). DNA for the CDR3: TGTGCCAGCAGCCAAGGTGAGGGGGCGCATGAAAAACTGTTTTTT. Translation: CASSQGEGAHEKLFF.

This clonotype occurred many times. This sequence joins TRBV9 and TRBJ2-5; 7 bases align to TRBD2. V lost 0 bases, J lost 5 bases, and 10 bases stayed unmatched. In germline, CDR1 is SGDLS, CDR2 YYNGEE. The CDR3 is 16 amino acids. CDR3 sequence: CASSVGGRAPRETQYF. CDR3 nucleotides: TGTGCCAGCAGCGTAGGGGGGAGGGCCCCCCGGGAGACCCAGTACTTC.

This clonotype has a handful of counts. This may come from a read error, since a much larger clone is one base off. The chain carries TRBV6-6 and TRBJ2-7; a possible D gene is TRBD1 (5 bases). This CDR3 spans 14 amino acids. Germline V gives CDR1 MNHNY, CDR2 SVGAGI (reference sequence). CDR3 sequence: CASHPGDRPYKQYF. The DNA of the CDR3 is TGTGCCAGCCATCCAGGAGACAGACCCTACAAGCAGTACTTC.

In its sample, this clonotype was seen many times. This chain uses TRBV19 with TRBJ1-5, with D possibly matching TRBD1 (5 bases). This CDR3 spans 14 amino acids. The ends were cut back, 3 bases at V and 7 bases at J, with 13 bases in the middle. The germline V gene encodes CDR1 LNHDA and CDR2 SQIVND (reference sequence). The CDR3 sequence is CASSIGTSGQPQHF. CDR3 nucleotides: TGTGCCAGTAGTATCGGGACGTCGGGCCAGCCCCAGCATTTT.

The genes are TRBV5-1 and TRBJ2-3; TRBD1 matches at 7 bases. The CDR3 has 13 amino acids. Germline lookup yields CDR1 SGHRS and CDR2 YFSETQ. J lost 14 bases, V lost 1 base, and 10 bases had no gene match. In DNA, the CDR3 is TGCGCCAGCAGCTTGCTAGGGACAGATACGTGGTATTTT. It translates to CASSLLGTDTWYF. Complete variable domain (other parts from reference TRBV5-1 and TRBJ2-3): KAGVTQTPRYLIKTRGQQVTLSCSPISGHRSVSWYQQTPGQGLQFLFEYFSETQRNKGNFPGRFSGRQFSNSRSEMNVSTLELGDSALYLCASSLLGTDTWYFGPGTRLTVL.

The rearrangement links TRBV5-4 to TRBJ1-1; a possible D gene is TRBD1 (5 bases). The CDR3 totals 14 residues. V was shortened by 2 bases and J by 3 bases, with 11 bases between the two germline ends. Germline V gene lookup returns CDR1 SGHNT and CDR2 YYREEE (reference sequence). The CDR3 sequence is CASSLSQGYTEAFF. In DNA, the CDR3 is TGTGCCAGCAGCTTATCCCAGGGCTACACTGAAGCTTTCTTT.

This clonotype was seen ten or more times. The chain uses TRBV27 and TRBJ1-6; TRBD1 might be the D (6 bases). The CDR3 runs 15 residues. Germline CDR1 reads MNHEY; CDR2 reads SMNVEV (reference sequence). Deletions cut 6 bases from V and 8 bases from J, with 17 bases between. CDR3 protein: CASRLRGTDYSPLHF. For the CDR3, the DNA is TGTGCCAGCAGACTTAGGGGGACCGACTATTCACCCCTCCACTTT.

This clonotype was found many times. The gene calls are TRBV6-6 and TRBJ2-5; D is uncertain. Germline assignment: CDR1 MNHNY and CDR2 SVGAGI (reference sequence). The CDR3 sequence is 12 residues long. The V end was cut by 8 bases, the J end by 1 base, with 8 bases between. CDR3 loop: CASLPGQETQYF. In DNA form, the CDR3 reads TGTGCCAGCCTCCCCGGCCAAGAGACCCAGTACTTC.

There are a few counts of this clonotype. The rearrangement uses TRBV5-6 and TRBJ1-1, with 7 bases aligning to TRBD1. The CDR3 sequence is 17 residues long. V was clipped by 0 bases and J by 3 bases; unmatched bases: 11. The germline V gene has CDR1 SGHDT and CDR2 YYEEEE. CDR3 sequence (DNA): TGTGCCAGCAGCTTGGTCGACAGGGCTTTGGGCGACACTGAAGCTTTCTTT. It encodes CASSLVDRALGDTEAFF.

This clonotype showed up many times. This rearrangement joins TRBV5-4 to TRBJ1-2; D is perhaps TRBD1 (5 bases). Trimming took off 3 bases at V and 5 bases at J, with 11 bases between the two ends. The CDR3 loop spans 13 amino acids. Germline V gene lookup returns CDR1 SGHNT and CDR2 YYREEE (reference sequence). CDR3: CASSSPGIYGYTF. DNA of the CDR3: TGTGCCAGCAGCTCACCAGGGATTTATGGCTACACCTTC.

A word on this clonotype: A much larger clone differs by one base, so this may be a read error. The chain employs TRBV11-3 and TRBJ1-6; D is unclear. CDR1 is SGHNT and CDR2 is YENEEA in the germline V gene. The CDR3 runs to 14 residues. Trimming removed 7 bases at V and 9 bases at J, with 16 bases between. CDR3 bases: TGTGCCAGCAATACTGACGGAGGAACTTCACCCCTCCACTTT. Amino acid sequence: CASNTDGGTSPLHF.

V is TRBV6-2 or TRBV6-3 and J is TRBJ2-7; 11 positions agree with TRBD2. The CDR3 spans 16 residues. Trimming removed 2 bases from V and 1 base from J; junction bases left unmatched: 4. The V gene's germline CDR1 is MNHEY and CDR2 SVGEGT. The CDR3 loop is CASSYGTSGSSYEQYV. In nucleotides, the CDR3 is TGTGCCAGCAGTTACGGGACTAGCGGTTCTTCCTACGAGCAGTACGTC.

This clonotype has ten or more counts. The chain uses TRBV7-2 and TRBJ1-3; D ambiguous. The CDR3 is made up of 15 amino acids. V lost 2 bases and J lost 0, with 8 bases in between. Per germline, CDR1 SGHTA and CDR2 FQGNSA. CDR3 sequence: CASSLSGSSGNTIYF. The CDR3 coding sequence is TGTGCCAGCAGCTTATCGGGGAGCTCTGGAAACACCATATATTTT.

A remark on this clonotype: An end of the junction does not agree with germline; a read error may underlie this. V is TRBV19 and J is TRBJ1-2; 9 nucleotides match TRBD1. This CDR3 has 14 amino acids. Germline V gives CDR1 LNHDA, CDR2 SQIVND (reference sequence). CDR3 nucleotides: TGTGGCAGTAGGAGGACAGGGGTCCCCTATGGCTACACCTTC. This sequence encodes CGSRRTGVPYGYTF.

This clonotype was picked up many times. The rearrangement uses TRBV5-8 and TRBJ1-5; D is unresolved. The CDR3 runs to 18 residues. V gave up 1 base and J gave up 0 bases, with 17 bases separating them. Per the germline V gene, CDR1 is SGHTS and CDR2 is YDEGEE. The CDR3 coding sequence is TGTGCCAGCAGCTTGCGCGCGTTGGAGCGGATTAGCAATCAGCCCCAGCATTTT. This sequence encodes CASSLRALERISNQPQHF. Complete variable domain (other parts from reference TRBV5-8 and TRBJ1-5): EAGVTQSPTHLIKTRGQQATLRCSPISGHTSVYWYQQALGLGLQFLLWYDEGEERNRGNFPPRFSGRQFPNYSSELNVNALELEDSALYLCASSLRALERISNQPQHFGDGTRLSIL.

This clonotype was detected many times. The rearrangement uses TRBV5-1 and TRBJ2-7; D is perhaps TRBD2 (7 bases). The CDR3 loop spans 14 amino acids. The germline V and J ends were trimmed by 1 base and 2 bases, with 10 bases remaining between them. The germline gives CDR1 SGHRS, CDR2 YFSETQ. In DNA, the CDR3 is TGCGCCAGCAGCTTGACGGGGGGCCCCTACGAGCAGTACTTC. Amino acids: CASSLTGGPYEQYF. The variable domain in full, with the rest retrieved from reference TRBV5-1 and TRBJ2-7, is KAGVTQTPRYLIKTRGQQVTLSCSPISGHRSVSWYQQTPGQGLQFLFEYFSETQRNKGNFPGRFSGRQFSNSRSEMNVSTLELGDSALYLCASSLTGGPYEQYFGPGTRLTVT.

The chain carries TRBV25-1 and TRBJ2-7, with 8 bases that match TRBD2. The length of the CDR3 is 15 residues. CDR1 is MGHDK, CDR2 SYGVNS, per germline. J was trimmed by 3 bases and V by 11 bases; bases with no gene match: 15. CDR3 DNA: TGTGCCCCAGGTGGGAGCGGGAGTGGGATCTACGAGCAGTACTTC. It is translated as CAPGGSGSGIYEQYF.

This clonotype was seen many times. J is TRBJ2-2 and V is TRBV20-1; 7 nucleotides match TRBD2. This CDR3 has 14 residues. The J segment lost 5 bases and the V segment lost 6 bases, leaving 9 bases of the junction unmatched. Germline V gene lookup returns CDR1 DFQATT and CDR2 SNEGSKA (reference sequence). CDR3 nucleotides: TGCAGTGCAGGGGTGGCCGGGGGGACCGGGGAGCTGTTTTTT. It encodes CSAGVAGGTGELFF.

A few counts support this clonotype. This chain joins TRBV7-2 and TRBJ1-2; 7 bases fit TRBD1. There are 15 residues in the CDR3. J lost 8 bases, V lost 2 bases, and 11 bases had no gene match. The germline V gene encodes CDR1 SGHTA and CDR2 FQGNSA. The CDR3: CASSLTAGGGSGYTF. The CDR3 coding sequence is TGTGCCAGCAGCTTAACGGCAGGGGGTGGTTCGGGCTACACCTTC.

This rearrangement joins TRBV20-1 to TRBJ2-5; a weak D match, TRBD2 (5 bases). Germline values: CDR1 DFQATT, CDR2 SNEGSKA (reference sequence). CDR3 length equals 13 residues. V shed 0 bases and J shed 5 bases, with 10 bases lying between them. Written as DNA, the CDR3 is TGCAGTGCTAGAGATGCCGGGGTCGAGACCCAGTACTTC. Protein sequence: CSARDAGVETQYF.

This clonotype has a count of ten or more. The genes are TRBV2 and TRBJ2-1; D is uncertain. V dropped 4 bases and J dropped 2 bases, with 9 bases sitting between them. CDR1 SNHLY and CDR2 FYNNEI come from the germline V gene. The length of the CDR3 is 14 residues. The CDR3, as DNA: TGTGCCAGCAGTGCGGTCGGCGCCTACAATGAGCAGTTCTTC. It yields the protein CASSAVGAYNEQFF. Full variable domain (remainder filled in from reference TRBV2 and TRBJ2-1): EPEVTQTPSHQVTQMGQEVILRCVPISNHLYFYWYRQILGQKVEFLVSFYNNEISEKSEIFDDQFSVERPDGSNFTLKIRSTKLEDSAMYFCASSAVGAYNEQFFGPGTRLTVL.

Points on this clonotype: This may come from a read error, since a much larger clone is one base off. This chain uses TRBV12-3 or TRBV12-4 with TRBJ2-7; no firm D call. Trimming shortened V by 5 bases and J by 1 base, and 15 bases separated the two germline ends. The CDR3 sequence is 15 residues long. The CDR3 region has the DNA TGTGCCAGCAGTCACCTTAAGGTGGCGTCCTACGAGCAGTACTTC. It encodes CASSHLKVASYEQYF.

This clonotype was picked up many times. The chain employs TRBV11-2 and TRBJ2-1, with TRBD2 matching over 10 bases. There are 15 residues in the CDR3. Trimming cost V 3 bases and J 9 bases; bases outside gene matches: 8. Per the germline V gene, CDR1 is SGHAT and CDR2 is FQNNGV. CDR3: CASSFGLAGASEQFF. CDR3 sequence (DNA): TGTGCCAGCAGCTTTGGGCTAGCGGGAGCGAGTGAGCAGTTCTTC.

This chain uses TRBV7-8 with TRBJ2-2; 15 nucleotides match TRBD2. J was trimmed by 5 bases and V by 2 bases; bases with no gene match: 6. CDR1 SGHVS and CDR2 FQNEAQ come from the germline V gene. CDR3 length: 18 amino acids. CDR3 DNA sequence: TGTGCCAGCAGCTTATTGGGACTAGCGGGAGGCGGAACCGGGGAGCTGTTTTTT. It is translated as CASSLLGLAGGGTGELFF.

Many counts were recorded for this clonotype. The chain combines TRBV5-5 with TRBJ2-7; perhaps TRBD1 as D (6 bases). V shed 4 bases and J shed 2 bases, with 10 bases lying between them. This CDR3 has 13 amino acids. The germline V gene has CDR1 SGHKS and CDR2 YYEKEE (reference sequence). CDR3 coding DNA: TGTGCCAGCAGCCGGGACACCGCCTACGAGCAGTACTTC. It translates to CASSRDTAYEQYF.

This clonotype appeared many times. CDR3 DNA sequence: TGTGCCAGCAGCCCGACTAGCGGGAGGGCCCATGAGCAGTTCTTC. It codes for CASSPTSGRAHEQFF. The chain employs TRBV7-8 and TRBJ2-1; 14 nucleotides line up with TRBD2. The germline CDR1 and CDR2 sequences are SGHVS and FQNEAQ. The CDR3 runs to 15 residues. The V and J ends lost 5 bases and 8 bases, in that order; junction bases with no gene match: 5.

This clonotype showed up many times. V gene TRBV7-3 combines with J gene TRBJ2-2; 7 bases map to TRBD2. The CDR3 has 14 residues. Per the germline V gene, CDR1 is SGHTA and CDR2 is FQGTGA. The V gene end was trimmed by 5 bases and the J gene end by 6 bases; junction bases not matched to a gene: 6. CDR3 amino acids: CASSRGGTPGELFF. Written as DNA, the CDR3 is TGTGCCAGCAGCCGGGGAGGGACGCCCGGGGAGCTGTTTTTT.

This clonotype was counted at least ten times. The V and J genes are TRBV6-6 and TRBJ2-1; weak D call: TRBD2 (6 bases). Germline values: CDR1 MNHNY, CDR2 SVGAGI (reference sequence). V lost 2 bases to trimming and J lost 7 bases, with 15 bases between them. CDR3 length: 15 amino acids. The CDR3 DNA sequence: TGTGCCAGCAGTTACGCCATGGGACTCCAAAATGAGCAGTTCTTC. This codes for CASSYAMGLQNEQFF.

This clonotype was seen once. V and J are TRBV6-6 and TRBJ2-5; 13 bases line up with TRBD2. The CDR3 runs to 15 residues. V gave up 5 bases and J gave up 3 bases; unmatched junction bases: 3. The germline CDR1 and CDR2 sequences are MNHNY and SVGAGI (reference sequence). The CDR3 sequence is CASSPTSGRKETQYF. The CDR3 DNA reads as TGTGCCAGCAGTCCGACTAGCGGGAGGAAAGAGACCCAGTACTTC.